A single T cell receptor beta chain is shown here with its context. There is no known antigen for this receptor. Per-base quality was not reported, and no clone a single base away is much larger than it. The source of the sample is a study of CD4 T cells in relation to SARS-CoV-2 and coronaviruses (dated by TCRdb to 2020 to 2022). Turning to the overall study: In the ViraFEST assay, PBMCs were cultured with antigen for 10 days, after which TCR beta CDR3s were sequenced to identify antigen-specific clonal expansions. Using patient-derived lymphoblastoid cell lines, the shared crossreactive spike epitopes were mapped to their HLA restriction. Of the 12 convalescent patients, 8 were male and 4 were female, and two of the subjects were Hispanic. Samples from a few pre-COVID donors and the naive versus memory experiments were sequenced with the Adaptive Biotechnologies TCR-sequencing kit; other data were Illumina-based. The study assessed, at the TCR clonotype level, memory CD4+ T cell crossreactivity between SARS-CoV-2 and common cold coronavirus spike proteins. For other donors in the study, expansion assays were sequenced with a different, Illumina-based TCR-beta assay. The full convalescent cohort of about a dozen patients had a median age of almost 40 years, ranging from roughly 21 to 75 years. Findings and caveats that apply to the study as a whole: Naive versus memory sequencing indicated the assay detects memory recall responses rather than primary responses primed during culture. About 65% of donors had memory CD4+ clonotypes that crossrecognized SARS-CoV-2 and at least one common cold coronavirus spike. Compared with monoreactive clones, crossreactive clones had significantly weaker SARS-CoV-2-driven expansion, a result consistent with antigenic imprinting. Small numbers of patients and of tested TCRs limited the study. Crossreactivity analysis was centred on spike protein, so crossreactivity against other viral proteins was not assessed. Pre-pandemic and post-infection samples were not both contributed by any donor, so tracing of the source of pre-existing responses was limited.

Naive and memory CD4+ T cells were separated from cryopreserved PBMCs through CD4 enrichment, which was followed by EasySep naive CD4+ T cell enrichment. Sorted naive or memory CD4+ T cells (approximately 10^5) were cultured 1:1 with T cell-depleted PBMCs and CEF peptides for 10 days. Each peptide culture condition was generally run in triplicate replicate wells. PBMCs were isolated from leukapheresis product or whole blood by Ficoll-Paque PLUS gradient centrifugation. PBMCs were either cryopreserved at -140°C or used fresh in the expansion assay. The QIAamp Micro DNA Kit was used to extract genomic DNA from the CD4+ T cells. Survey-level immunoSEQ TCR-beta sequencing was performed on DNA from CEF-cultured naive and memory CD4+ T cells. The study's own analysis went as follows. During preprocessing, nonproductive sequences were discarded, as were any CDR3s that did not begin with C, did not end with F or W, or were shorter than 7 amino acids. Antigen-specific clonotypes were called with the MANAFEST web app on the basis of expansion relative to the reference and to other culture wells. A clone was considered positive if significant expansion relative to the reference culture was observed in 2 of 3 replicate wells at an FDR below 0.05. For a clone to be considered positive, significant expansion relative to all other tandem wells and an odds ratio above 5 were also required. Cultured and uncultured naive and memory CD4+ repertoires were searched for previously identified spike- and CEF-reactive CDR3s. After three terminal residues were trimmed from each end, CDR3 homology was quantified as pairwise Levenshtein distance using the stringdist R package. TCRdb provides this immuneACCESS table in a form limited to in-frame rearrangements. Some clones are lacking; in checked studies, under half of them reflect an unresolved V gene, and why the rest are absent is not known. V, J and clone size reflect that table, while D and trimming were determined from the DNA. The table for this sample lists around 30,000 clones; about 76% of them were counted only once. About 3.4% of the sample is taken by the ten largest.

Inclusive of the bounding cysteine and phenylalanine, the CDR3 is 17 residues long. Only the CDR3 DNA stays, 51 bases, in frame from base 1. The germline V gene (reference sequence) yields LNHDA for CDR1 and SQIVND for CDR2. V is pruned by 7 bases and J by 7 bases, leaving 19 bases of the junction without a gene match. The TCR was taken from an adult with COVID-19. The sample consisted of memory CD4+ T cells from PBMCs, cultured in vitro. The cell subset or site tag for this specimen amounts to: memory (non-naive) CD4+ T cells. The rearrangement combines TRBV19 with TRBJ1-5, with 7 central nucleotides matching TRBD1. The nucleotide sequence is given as TGTGCCAGTACCCCCCAGGGAGGACAGGCCCAATGGCAGCCCCAGCATTTT. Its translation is CASTPQGGQAQWQPQHF.